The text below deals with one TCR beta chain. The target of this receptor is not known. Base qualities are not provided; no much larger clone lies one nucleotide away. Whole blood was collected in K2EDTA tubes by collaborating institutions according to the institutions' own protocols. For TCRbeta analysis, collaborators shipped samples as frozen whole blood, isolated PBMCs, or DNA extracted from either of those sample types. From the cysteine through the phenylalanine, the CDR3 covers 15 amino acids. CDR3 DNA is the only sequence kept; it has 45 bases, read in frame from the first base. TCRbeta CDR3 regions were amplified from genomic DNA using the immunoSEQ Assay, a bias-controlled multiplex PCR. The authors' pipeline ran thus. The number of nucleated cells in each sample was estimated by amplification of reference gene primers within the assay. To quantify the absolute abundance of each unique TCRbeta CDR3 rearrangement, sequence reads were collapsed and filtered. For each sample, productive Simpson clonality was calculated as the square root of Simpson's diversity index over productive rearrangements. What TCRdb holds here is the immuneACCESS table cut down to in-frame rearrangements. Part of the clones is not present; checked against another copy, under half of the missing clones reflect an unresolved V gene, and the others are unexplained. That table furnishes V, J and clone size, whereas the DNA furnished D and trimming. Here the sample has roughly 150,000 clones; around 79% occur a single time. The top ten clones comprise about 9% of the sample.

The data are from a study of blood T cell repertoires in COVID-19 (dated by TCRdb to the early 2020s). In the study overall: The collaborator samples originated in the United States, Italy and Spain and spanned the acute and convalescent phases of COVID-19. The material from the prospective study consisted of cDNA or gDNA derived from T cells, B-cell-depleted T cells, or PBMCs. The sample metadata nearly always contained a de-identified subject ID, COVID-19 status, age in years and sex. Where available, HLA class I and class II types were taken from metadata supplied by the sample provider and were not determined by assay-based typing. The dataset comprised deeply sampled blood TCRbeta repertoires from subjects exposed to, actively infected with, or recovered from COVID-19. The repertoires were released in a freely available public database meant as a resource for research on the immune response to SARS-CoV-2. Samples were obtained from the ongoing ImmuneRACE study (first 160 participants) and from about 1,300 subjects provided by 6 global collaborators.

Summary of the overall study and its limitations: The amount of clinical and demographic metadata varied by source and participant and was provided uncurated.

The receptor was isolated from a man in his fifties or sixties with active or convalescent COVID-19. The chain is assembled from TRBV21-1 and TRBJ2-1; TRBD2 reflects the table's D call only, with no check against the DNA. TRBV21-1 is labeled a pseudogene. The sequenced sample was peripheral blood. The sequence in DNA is TGTGCCAGCAGCGCTACTAGTCCCCCTTACAATGAGCAGTTCTTC. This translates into CASSATSPPYNEQFF.